The 13 T cell receptor beta chains listed next were all sequenced from one sample in a study of T cell responses to AZD1222 COVID-19 vaccine. Repertoires were generated with immunoSEQ multiplex PCR, while TCRdb's copy carries only in-frame clones and drops some. The repertoire holds some 95,000 clones, more than 75% seen once, with about an eighth in the top ten. The material sequenced was peripheral blood, taken 28 days after the second AZD1222 dose. The source is an adult who received the AZD1222 COVID-19 vaccine.

V gene TRBV6-6 combines with J gene TRBJ1-6, with D possibly matching TRBD1 (5 bases). Per germline, CDR1 MNHNY and CDR2 SVGAGI (reference sequence). V was trimmed by 2 bases and J by 17 bases, leaving 13 bases between them. CDR3 length equals 12 residues. The CDR3 here is CASSYGESGFHF. The CDR3 nucleotides are TGTGCCAGCAGTTACGGTGAATCAGGGTTCCACTTT.

This chain uses TRBV6-4 with TRBJ2-1; D is unclear. The CDR3 sequence is 13 residues long. Germline V gene data show CDR1 as MRHNA and CDR2 as SNTAGT. The ends were cut back, 6 bases at V and 6 bases at J, with 12 bases in the middle. The CDR3 DNA reads TGTGCCAGCAGCCCTCCAATCGCCAATGAGCAGTTCTTC. This encodes CASSPPIANEQFF.

The chain has TRBV29-1 and TRBJ2-2; no clear D gene. Trimming pared 3 bases from V and 7 bases from J, leaving 3 bases between. The CDR3 spans 10 residues. Germline V gene sequence: CDR1 SQVTM, CDR2 ANQGSEA. CDR3: CSVDDGELFF. CDR3 bases: TGCAGCGTTGATGACGGGGAGCTGTTTTTT.

CDR3 in DNA: TGCGCCAGCAGCCAAGATTTGATTTTACAGGCGAATTATGGCTACACCTTC. Translated: CASSQDLILQANYGYTF. V usage is TRBV4-1 and J usage is TRBJ1-2; weak D call: TRBD1 (5 bases). Germline V gives CDR1 MGHRA, CDR2 YSYEKL. With 0 bases removed from V and 5 bases from J, the gap between germline ends came to 19 bases. This CDR3 is 17 amino acids long.

This clone came up once. The V gene is TRBV2, the J gene TRBJ1-1; D is undetermined. The CDR3 totals 12 residues. Trimming stripped 6 bases from V and 3 bases from J, with 8 bases between. In germline, CDR1 is SNHLY, CDR2 FYNNEI. Written as DNA, the CDR3 is TGTGCCAGCAGGTACAGTCACACTGAAGCTTTCTTT. It specifies CASRYSHTEAFF.

The chain recombines TRBV9 with TRBJ1-4; 8 bases fit TRBD1. V lost 2 bases and J lost 7; bases outside the gene matches: 4. The CDR3 consists of 14 residues. Germline-derived CDR1 and CDR2 are SGDLS and YYNGEE. The CDR3 is CASSVGTGSEKLFF. In nucleotides, the CDR3 is TGTGCCAGCAGCGTCGGGACAGGCAGTGAAAAACTGTTTTTT.

The chain employs TRBV11-3 and TRBJ1-6, with D tentatively TRBD1 (6 bases). This CDR3 is 16 amino acids long. V was clipped by 5 bases and J by 6 bases, with 17 bases between them. Germline V lookup: CDR1 SGHNT, CDR2 YENEEA. DNA for the CDR3: TGTGCCAGCAGCAACTATGGGGACATCCTTAATTCACCCCTCCACTTT. Translating gives CASSNYGDILNSPLHF.

The chain couples TRBV6-6 to TRBJ1-5; TRBD1 matches at 9 bases. The germline gives CDR1 MNHNY, CDR2 SVGAGI (reference sequence). This CDR3 has 14 amino acids. Trimming removed 5 bases from V and 3 bases from J; junction bases left unmatched: 2. CDR3: CASSRDRVNQPQHF. As DNA, the CDR3 is TGTGCCAGCAGTAGGGACAGGGTCAATCAGCCCCAGCATTTT.

The chain uses TRBV7-2 and TRBJ2-3, with 13 bases aligning to TRBD2. Trimming at V came to 4 bases and at J to 4 bases, leaving 8 bases not matched to a gene. CDR1 and CDR2 (germline): SGHTA, FQGNSA. There are 17 residues in the CDR3. The CDR3 loop is CASSSRTSGSLADTQYF. The CDR3 bases are TGTGCCAGCAGCTCTCGGACTAGCGGGAGTTTGGCAGATACGCAGTATTTT.

V usage is TRBV6-5 and J usage is TRBJ2-7, with 8 bases lining up with TRBD2. Unmatched junction bases numbered 3, after V lost 2 bases and J lost 3 bases. CDR3 length: 14 residues. Germline assignment: CDR1 MNHEY and CDR2 SVGAGI. The CDR3: CASSYGGGLYEQYF. As DNA, the CDR3 is TGTGCCAGCAGTTACGGCGGGGGGCTCTACGAGCAGTACTTC.

The rearrangement uses TRBV19 and TRBJ1-5; 8 positions agree with TRBD1. The CDR3 is made up of 14 amino acids. V lost 5 bases and J lost 7; bases outside the gene matches: 7. Germline values: CDR1 LNHDA, CDR2 SQIVND (reference sequence). Written as DNA, the CDR3 is TGTGCCAGTAGTTACGGACAGGGTGTACAGCCCCAGCATTTT. Encoded protein: CASSYGQGVQPQHF.

The chain uses TRBV5-4 and TRBJ1-3; D unclear. This CDR3 comprises 16 residues. V gave up 0 bases and J gave up 3 bases, with 13 bases separating them. Germline V lookup: CDR1 SGHNT, CDR2 YYREEE (reference sequence). The CDR3 nucleotides are TGTGCCAGCAGCTTGGTAGGGCCCATGGTTGGAAACACCATATATTTT. Encoded protein: CASSLVGPMVGNTIYF. The full variable domain, completed using reference TRBV5-4 and TRBJ1-3, is ETGVTQSPTHLIKTRGQQVTLRCSSQSGHNTVSWYQQALGQGPQFIFQYYREEENGRGNFPPRFSGLQFPNYSSELNVNALELDDSALYLCASSLVGPMVGNTIYFGEGSWLTVV.

The V gene is TRBV11-2, the J gene TRBJ2-5; D is perhaps TRBD2 (5 bases). With 1 base removed from V and 4 bases from J, the gap between germline ends came to 7 bases. The CDR3 covers 13 residues. CDR1 SGHAT and CDR2 FQNNGV come from the germline V gene. CDR3 residues: CASSLGGVETQYF. The CDR3 nucleotides are TGTGCCAGCAGCTTAGGGGGAGTAGAGACCCAGTACTTC.